A single sample is the source of the 14 T cell receptor beta chains below, sequenced in a study of OX40 agonist ivuxolimab in advanced cancers. TCRdb's copy holds only in-frame clones and misses some; the assay was immunoSEQ multiplex PCR. The sample consists of about 49,000 clones, roughly 79% of them appearing once. Specimen: CD4+ or CD8+ T cells sorted from blood, collected in a trial of the OX40 agonist ivuxolimab. The receptors originated from an adult with an advanced solid tumor such as melanoma, head and neck, liver or kidney cancer.

This clone was detected only a few times. The chain employs TRBV5-1 and TRBJ2-3, with a tentative D call TRBD1 (6 bases). CDR1 and CDR2 from the germline V gene are SGHRS and YFSETQ. V was cut by 1 base and J by 0 bases, with 9 bases left in between. This CDR3 contains 15 residues. The CDR3 sequence is CASSLWTASTDTQYF. CDR3 coding DNA: TGCGCCAGCAGCTTGTGGACAGCTAGCACAGATACGCAGTATTTT.

This clone was detected a few times. The chain carries TRBV5-1 and TRBJ2-7, with 9 bases lining up with TRBD1. The CDR3 runs 18 residues. Germline V CDR1 and CDR2: SGHRS, YFSETQ. V shed 1 base and J 0 bases; nucleotides not matched to a gene: 11. As DNA, the CDR3 is TGCGCCAGCAGCTTGCAAACCTCACAGGGGGCGGTCTCCTACGAGCAGTACTTC. It yields the protein CASSLQTSQGAVSYEQYF.

This clone appeared once. CDR3 sequence: CASSPRGLYNEQFF. The CDR3 nucleotides are TGTGCCAGCAGCCCGCGGGGACTCTACAATGAGCAGTTCTTC. This chain joins TRBV7-2 and TRBJ2-1; TRBD2 might be the D (6 bases). V shed 5 bases and J shed 3 bases, with 11 bases lying between them. Germline V gene sequence: CDR1 SGHTA, CDR2 FQGNSA. The CDR3 covers 14 residues.

The genes are TRBV15 and TRBJ1-1; possibly TRBD1 for D (6 bases). V lost 4 bases, J lost 3 bases, and 9 bases lay in between. Germline assignment: CDR1 LNHNV and CDR2 YYDKDF (reference sequence). The CDR3 is made up of 13 amino acids. The CDR3 DNA sequence: TGTGCCACCAGCAACAGGGCAGACACTGAAGCTTTCTTT. It yields the protein CATSNRADTEAFF.

The chain combines TRBV6-5 with TRBJ2-5, with 7 bases that match TRBD2. With V trimmed by 5 bases and J by 7 bases, 7 bases remained unmatched. The CDR3 has 13 residues. The germline V gene encodes CDR1 MNHEY and CDR2 SVGAGI. The CDR3 DNA reads TGTGCCAGCAGTAGGGGACTAACATCGACCCAGTACTTC. This translates into CASSRGLTSTQYF.

The V call is TRBV19, the J call TRBJ2-3; TRBD2 aligns across 7 bases. There are 15 residues in the CDR3. Unmatched junction bases numbered 5, after V lost 5 bases and J lost 0 bases. Germline V gene lookup returns CDR1 LNHDA and CDR2 SQIVND (reference sequence). DNA for the CDR3: TGTGCCAGTAGTCCCGGAGCGGGGAGCACAGATACGCAGTATTTT. Translated: CASSPGAGSTDTQYF.

The chain links TRBV11-2 to TRBJ1-3; D is perhaps TRBD1 (6 bases). The germline V and J ends were trimmed by 4 bases and 0 bases, with 7 bases remaining between them. This CDR3 is 14 amino acids long. In germline, CDR1 is SGHAT, CDR2 FQNNGV. DNA for the CDR3: TGTGCCAGCAGCTGGACAGACTCTGGAAACACCATATATTTT. Translating gives CASSWTDSGNTIYF.

The V and J genes are TRBV5-4 and TRBJ2-4; no clear D gene. CDR1 is SGHNT and CDR2 is YYREEE in the germline V gene (reference sequence). V was clipped by 3 bases and J by 5 bases, with 18 bases between them. This CDR3 contains 16 residues. The CDR3 DNA sequence: TGTGCCAGCAGCTCTCTAACTGACGCGGCTCAAAACATTCAGTACTTC. Amino acids: CASSSLTDAAQNIQYF.

This chain joins TRBV2 and TRBJ2-2, with TRBD2 matching 13 bases. Trimming took 6 bases from V and 4 from J; bases not matched to a gene: 5. The CDR3 is 16 amino acids. Germline CDR1 reads SNHLY; CDR2 reads FYNNEI. This CDR3 is CASRMGLAGRTGELFF. The DNA of the CDR3 is TGTGCCAGCAGGATGGGACTAGCGGGACGCACCGGGGAGCTGTTTTTT.

The V call is TRBV5-1, the J call TRBJ1-4; 7 positions agree with TRBD1. Unmatched junction bases numbered 10, after V lost 3 bases and J lost 5 bases. This CDR3 contains 16 residues. Germline values: CDR1 SGHRS, CDR2 YFSETQ. The CDR3 nucleotides read TGCGCCAGCAGCTCTACACGGACAGGAGCAAATGAAAAACTGTTTTTT. This gives the protein CASSSTRTGANEKLFF.

The CDR3 DNA is TGCGCCAGCCTTAAACAGGGGGGATACGAGCAGTACTTC. It translates to CASLKQGGYEQYF. The V and J genes are TRBV5-1 and TRBJ2-7; TRBD1 matches at 8 bases. With 7 bases clipped from V and 4 bases from J, the junction kept 7 bases outside the gene matches. The germline CDR1 and CDR2 sequences are SGHRS and YFSETQ. This CDR3 is built from 13 residues.

This chain links TRBV18 with TRBJ1-1; no reliable D call. The CDR3 sequence is 13 residues long. Germline V gives CDR1 KGHSH, CDR2 LQKENI. The V and J ends lost 6 bases and 1 base respectively, with 9 bases between them. The CDR3 nucleotides read TGTGCCAGCTCTCTCTCAAAGAACACTGAAGCTTTCTTT. Encoded protein: CASSLSKNTEAFF.

The table lists this clone with a few counts. The rearrangement joins TRBV7-9 to TRBJ1-5; D ambiguous. The germline gives CDR1 SEHNR, CDR2 FQNEAQ (reference sequence). The length of the CDR3 is 14 residues. V lost 8 bases and J 6 bases, leaving 17 bases between the germline ends. CDR3 coding DNA: TGTGCCAGCGCGCCGGGTCCGGAGAGTCAGCCCCAGCATTTT. As protein: CASAPGPESQPQHF. Combining the CDR3 with reference TRBV7-9 and TRBJ1-5 gives the whole variable domain DTGVSQNPRHKITKRGQNVTFRCDPISEHNRLYWYRQTLGQGPEFLTYFQNEAQLEKSRLLSDRFSAERPKGSFSTLEIQRTEQGDSAMYLCASAPGPESQPQHFGDGTRLSIL.

The V and J genes are TRBV5-1 and TRBJ2-1; 9 bases align to TRBD2. CDR1 and CDR2 (germline): SGHRS, YFSETQ. The CDR3 is 15 amino acids. The V gene end was trimmed by 3 bases and the J gene end by 3 bases; junction bases not matched to a gene: 4. The CDR3 DNA sequence: TGCGCCAGCAGCTCGACTAGCGGAGGCTACAATGAGCAGTTCTTC. Translating it yields CASSSTSGGYNEQFF. The variable domain in full, with the rest retrieved from reference TRBV5-1 and TRBJ2-1, is KAGVTQTPRYLIKTRGQQVTLSCSPISGHRSVSWYQQTPGQGLQFLFEYFSETQRNKGNFPGRFSGRQFSNSRSEMNVSTLELGDSALYLCASSSTSGGYNEQFFGPGTRLTVL.